This TCR beta chain was captured in a study of T cell responses to AZD1222 COVID-19 vaccine (dated by TCRdb to the early 2020s). For the study in its entirety: TCR sequencing was performed for roughly 240 trial participants, of whom some 200 were given two doses of AZD1222 and around 26 were given two doses of MenACWY control vaccine. Trial participants were enrolled by age into subgroups of 18-55, 56-69 and 70-plus years, and about 150, 27 and 61 TCR-sequenced participants, respectively, were included in these subgroups.

The CDR3 regions of human TCRbeta chains were analyzed by immunosequencing. In the authors' own workflow: TCRs in the repertoires were matched against a reference library of SARS-CoV-2-specific TCRs that had been generated with the MIRA antigen-specificity platform. Breadth was defined as the fraction of unique TCRs that were SARS-CoV-2-associated, and depth was defined as the fraction of total T cells that were SARS-CoV-2-associated. Using the MIRA data, each spike-specific TCR was mapped to the spike region that the TCR reacts to and placed in a CD4 or CD8 class. Log10-transformed breadth and depth values were compared by one-way ANOVA with Sidak's multiple comparisons tests. TCRdb took this table from immuneACCESS and kept in-frame rearrangements with V and J called. Such tables lack part of the clones; where checked against another copy, unresolved V genes explain under half of the gap, and the rest is unexplained. V, J and clone size are taken as reported in that table, and D and trimming were inferred from the DNA itself. This sample comprises 200,000 or so clones, 87% of them detected only once. 2.5% to 3% of the sample rests with the top ten.

According to the germline V gene, CDR1 reads MGHDK and CDR2 reads SYGVNS. The CDR3 goes from the cysteine to the phenylalanine over 14 residues. Of the read, only the CDR3 DNA is kept; its 42 bases are in frame from base 1. V and J are truncated by 1 base and 5 bases respectively, leaving an intervening sequence of 6 bases. Summary of the overall study and its limitations: Conclusions about previously exposed vaccinees are limited because only six or seven AZD1222 recipients were SARS-CoV-2 seropositive at baseline. The 56-69-year group was small, and its depth increase did not reach significance, likely because of low power. CD4 TCRs associated with the vaccine covered the entire spike protein, and the dominant responses were in regions 160-218 and 743-854. After two AZD1222 doses, spike-specific TCR breadth and depth were significantly higher than at day 0 and than in MenACWY recipients. Reportedly, close to half of the unique spike-specific TCRs recognized epitopes lying outside the regions that are mutated in the B.1.351 and B.1.1.7 variants. Most participants were white British and females outnumbered males, and the authors suggested that clonal diversity may have been underestimated. Because no day 14 peak-response samples were available, repertoires were characterized only after the peak T cell response.

Concerning this clone itself: Its antigen has not been determined. No base-level quality is on record; no much larger clone is a single base apart.

In light of the paper, this sample's time point label describes: baseline before first vaccination. In light of the paper, this sample's treatment or condition label describes: meningococcal conjugate vaccine given as trial control. Vaccinee samples were obtained from the UK trials COV001 and COV002, which included a single-blind randomized controlled phase 2/3 trial of AZD1222 (ChAdOx1 nCoV-19) in healthy adults. Trial participant PBMC samples were collected at day 0 and day 28 after the second dose for TCRbeta chain sequencing. The sequence derives from an adult in good health. The rearranged segments are TRBV25-1 and TRBJ1-6; a tentative D match to TRBD1 spans 5 bases. The specimen comprised peripheral blood, sampled on day 0 of MenACWY control vaccination. The CDR3 here reads CASSEWGNNSPLHF. The nucleotide sequence is given as TGTGCCAGCAGTGAATGGGGCAATAATTCACCCCTCCACTTT.